This T cell receptor beta chain was captured in a study of blood T cell repertoires in COVID-19. As for the study in general: Samples came from the United States, Italy and Spain, spanning acute and convalescent COVID-19.

The V segment lost 5 bases and the J segment 8 bases; nucleotides outside the gene matches: 9. The CDR3 extends over 15 amino acids. Germline V gene sequence: CDR1 LGHNT, CDR2 FRNRAP. Under the authors' procedure: Researchers report that nucleated cell counts were estimated from reference gene primer amplification. Libraries were prepared by immunoSEQ multiplex PCR; TCRdb keeps only in-frame clonotypes and omits some of them. D and trimming were read from the DNA, whereas the V and J calls and clone size are those reported in that table. Of over 150,000 clones listed, 70% to 90% are singletons. This chain uses TRBV12-5 with TRBJ2-1; 10 bases fit TRBD1. The clonotype comes from a man between 40 and 49 years old with active or convalescent COVID-19. The sample taken for sequencing was peripheral blood. The chain's CDR3 is CASGPRDRGYHEQFF. The CDR3 nucleotides are TGTGCTAGTGGTCCCCGGGACAGGGGATACCATGAGCAGTTCTTC.